Sequencing of this T cell receptor beta chain was carried out in a study of blood T cell repertoires in COVID-19. V shed 5 bases, J shed 6 bases, and the junction held 15 bases outside the gene matches. The CDR3 has 16 residues. Germline CDR1 SGHAT, CDR2 FQNNGV. Per the original data handling: Amplifying reference gene primers gave estimates of nucleated cell counts. TCRdb keeps only in-frame clones here, not all; method: immunoSEQ multiplex PCR. The V and J calls and clone size come from that table; D and trimming were worked out from the DNA. Here the sample spans about 260,000 clones, over 75% being singletons.

The TCR originated in a woman aged 35 to 49 who had been exposed to COVID-19. The sample comprised PBMCs or T cells enriched from blood (not recorded which). V and J are TRBV11-2 and TRBJ1-1; 7 bases map to TRBD1. Here the CDR3 DNA reads TGTGCCAGCAGCATCCGCCTGACCAGGGGGGTATCTGAAGCTTTCTTT. It encodes CASSIRLTRGVSEAFF.